Each of the 20 T cell receptor beta chains below was sequenced from the same sample in a study of OX40 agonist ivuxolimab in advanced cancers. Produced via immunoSEQ multiplex PCR; TCRdb's table is partial and in-frame only. There are more than 80,000 clones in the sample; about 90% occur only once, and roughly 8.9% lies in the top ten. Sample: CD4+ or CD8+ T cells sorted from blood, taken in a trial of the OX40 agonist ivuxolimab. Source of these receptors: an adult with an advanced solid tumor such as melanoma, head and neck, liver or kidney cancer.

This chain links TRBV29-1 with TRBJ2-1; 12 nucleotides line up with TRBD2. The CDR3 has 14 residues. With V trimmed by 6 bases and J by 8 bases, 8 bases remained unmatched. Germline V gene data show CDR1 as SQVTM and CDR2 as ANQGSEA. The CDR3 region is CSVPASGRGDEQFF. The CDR3, as DNA: TGCAGCGTACCCGCTAGCGGGAGGGGCGATGAGCAGTTCTTC.

Details on this clone: The germline gene is not matched at one end of the junction; a read error may be the cause. This chain links TRBV29-1 with TRBJ2-1; D might be TRBD2 (5 bases). This CDR3 region has 11 residues. Germline values: CDR1 SQVTM, CDR2 ANQGSEA. The CDR3 loop reads CSGETSIEQFF. The CDR3 DNA reads TGCAGCGGTGAAACTAGTATCGAGCAGTTCTTC.

The V gene is TRBV5-4, the J gene TRBJ1-6; D call uncertain. CDR1 is SGHNT and CDR2 is YYREEE in the germline V gene (reference sequence). The CDR3 has 12 amino acids. Trimming shortened V by 4 bases and J by 9 bases, and 8 bases separated the two germline ends. The DNA for the CDR3 is TGTGCCAGCAGCCTGGGGTCTTCACCCCTCCACTTT. Its translation: CASSLGSSPLHF.

J is TRBJ1-6 and V is TRBV6-5; D may be TRBD1 (5 bases). Germline V lookup: CDR1 MNHEY, CDR2 SVGAGI. The CDR3 spans 13 residues. Trimming stripped 2 bases from V and 11 bases from J, with 10 bases between. CDR3: CASSYVRGTPLHF. DNA of the CDR3: TGTGCCAGCAGTTACGTGAGGGGAACACCCCTCCACTTT.

The rearrangement uses TRBV28 and TRBJ1-5, with D unresolved. From germline, CDR1 is MDHEN and CDR2 SYDVKM. This CDR3 is built from 14 residues. Trimming shortened V by 1 base and J by 1 base, and 5 bases separated the two germline ends. The CDR3 nucleotides read TGTGCCAGCAGTTTATTCGGGAGCAATCAGCCCCAGCATTTT. This encodes CASSLFGSNQPQHF.

The rearrangement joins TRBV5-1 to TRBJ2-5, with a weak D call TRBD2 (5 bases). Germline V CDR1 and CDR2: SGHRS, YFSETQ. CDR3 length: 15 residues. V lost 2 bases and J 4 bases, leaving 15 bases between the germline ends. CDR3 protein: CASSFGEMVGETQYF. The CDR3 DNA reads as TGCGCCAGCAGCTTCGGGGAGATGGTGGGAGAGACCCAGTACTTC.

The chain employs TRBV13 and TRBJ2-5, with 12 nucleotides matching TRBD2. The tail of the sequence fits TRBJ2-7 better, so the J call may be wrong. The CDR3 loop spans 17 amino acids. Germline V gene data show CDR1 as PRHDT and CDR2 as FYEKMQ (reference sequence). As DNA, the CDR3 is TGTGCCAGCAGCGCGATACTAGCGGGAGGTTCCTCCTACGAGCAGTACTTC. Translated: CASSAILAGGSSYEQYF.

The chain employs TRBV18 and TRBJ1-5; a possible D gene is TRBD1 (5 bases). The CDR3 covers 18 residues. V was clipped by 1 base and J by 1 base, with 17 bases between them. CDR1 KGHSH and CDR2 LQKENI come from the germline V gene. The CDR3 loop reads CASSPLAGGRGSNQPQHF. CDR3 nucleotides: TGTGCCAGCTCACCACTCGCCGGGGGACGGGGGAGCAATCAGCCCCAGCATTTT.

V is TRBV7-6 and J is TRBJ2-3, with D possibly TRBD1 on 7 matching bases. Germline-derived CDR1 and CDR2 are SGHVS and FNYEAQ. CDR3 size: 14 residues. V gave up 2 bases and J gave up 4 bases, with 10 bases separating them. Here the CDR3 reads CASSLQGEADTQYF. CDR3 sequence (DNA): TGTGCCAGCAGCTTACAGGGGGAGGCAGATACGCAGTATTTT.

Only one count was recorded for this clone. The chain uses TRBV9 and TRBJ2-2, with no clear D. Germline V gene sequence: CDR1 SGDLS, CDR2 YYNGEE. The CDR3 is 13 residues long. V was pared by 0 bases and J by 7 bases, with 7 bases between. The CDR3 reads CASSVAGYGELFF. The CDR3 DNA reads TGTGCCAGCAGCGTAGCCGGATACGGGGAGCTGTTTTTT.

The rearrangement joins TRBV30 to TRBJ2-3; possible D gene TRBD2, 5 bases. Germline values: CDR1 GTSNPN, CDR2 SVGIG (reference sequence). Trimming removed 2 bases from V and 4 bases from J, with 13 bases in between. The CDR3 has 14 residues. The chain's CDR3 is CAWSTGNGADTQYF. As DNA, the CDR3 is TGTGCCTGGAGTACCGGGAATGGTGCAGATACGCAGTATTTT.

The rearrangement links TRBV7-6 to TRBJ2-1, with D perhaps TRBD2 (6 bases). From germline, CDR1 is SGHVS and CDR2 FNYEAQ. V lost 3 bases, J lost 5 bases, and 17 bases lay in between. The CDR3 contains 16 residues. CDR3 nucleotide sequence: TGTGCCAGCAGCTTGGACTATCCCATAACCCACAATGAGCAGTTCTTC. Its protein is CASSLDYPITHNEQFF.

The V gene is TRBV7-2, the J gene TRBJ2-7; D call uncertain. The CDR3 runs 12 residues. Germline loops: CDR1 SGHTA, CDR2 FQGNSA. Between the trimmed V and J ends, which lost 4 bases and 4 bases, there was a span of 8 bases. For the CDR3, the DNA is TGTGCCAGCAGCTCATCAAGGTACGAGCAGTACTTC. It encodes CASSSSRYEQYF.

The chain has TRBV5-6 and TRBJ2-1; no clear D. V was cut by 5 bases and J by 9 bases, with 15 bases left in between. Per germline, CDR1 SGHDT and CDR2 YYEEEE. This CDR3 comprises 13 residues. The CDR3 DNA sequence: TGTGCCAGCAGGCATGGCTCCGGTATTGAGCAGTTCTTC. Amino acids: CASRHGSGIEQFF.

The gene calls are TRBV9 and TRBJ2-7; tentative D call: TRBD1 (5 bases). CDR3 length equals 14 residues. Per germline, CDR1 SGDLS and CDR2 YYNGEE. The V and J ends lost 0 bases and 3 bases respectively, with 10 bases between them. CDR3: CASSVGAGIYEQYF. Written as DNA, the CDR3 is TGTGCCAGCAGCGTAGGGGCAGGGATCTACGAGCAGTACTTC.

This chain links TRBV19 with TRBJ2-1; TRBD2 matches 15 bases. Unmatched junction bases numbered 12, after V lost 6 bases and J lost 9 bases. CDR3 size: 17 residues. Germline V gene data show CDR1 as LNHDA and CDR2 as SQIVND (reference sequence). DNA of the CDR3: TGTGCCAGTAGGGGGACTAGCGGGAGGACGGATACAATTGAGCAGTTCTTC. Protein: CASRGTSGRTDTIEQFF.

CDR3 bases: TGTGCCAGCTCCGGGACTACCTACTACAATGAGCAGTTCTTC. Amino acids: CASSGTTYYNEQFF. The V call is TRBV5-6, the J call TRBJ2-1, with 7 bases identical to TRBD2. Germline CDR1 is SGHDT and CDR2 is YYEEEE. The CDR3 runs 14 residues. V was clipped by 7 bases and J by 3 bases; unmatched bases: 7.

Concerning this clone: Within the sample, other DNA sequences also encode this same CDR3. The CDR3, as DNA: TGCGCCAGCAGCTTGGGGCAGGGGTGGTACACCTTC. This encodes CASSLGQGWYTF. V is TRBV5-1 and J is TRBJ1-2; perhaps TRBD1 as D (6 bases). Germline V gene lookup returns CDR1 SGHRS and CDR2 YFSETQ. V was cut by 0 bases and J by 11 bases, with 11 bases left in between. The CDR3 has 12 amino acids.

The chain links TRBV6-4 to TRBJ2-1; unclear D gene. V lost 6 bases and J 5 bases, leaving 5 bases between the germline ends. Germline assignment: CDR1 MRHNA and CDR2 SNTAGT. This CDR3 has 11 residues. The CDR3 DNA follows: TGTGCCAGCAGGGCCAACAATGAGCAGTTCTTC. It codes for CASRANNEQFF.

J is TRBJ1-2 and V is TRBV27; 9 nucleotides match TRBD1. The CDR3 covers 14 residues. The germline gives CDR1 MNHEY, CDR2 SMNVEV (reference sequence). The ends lost 5 bases at V and 6 bases at J; junction bases unmatched: 7. This CDR3 is CASSPGQGLDGYTF. The DNA of the CDR3 is TGTGCCAGCAGTCCCGGACAGGGGTTGGATGGCTACACCTTC.